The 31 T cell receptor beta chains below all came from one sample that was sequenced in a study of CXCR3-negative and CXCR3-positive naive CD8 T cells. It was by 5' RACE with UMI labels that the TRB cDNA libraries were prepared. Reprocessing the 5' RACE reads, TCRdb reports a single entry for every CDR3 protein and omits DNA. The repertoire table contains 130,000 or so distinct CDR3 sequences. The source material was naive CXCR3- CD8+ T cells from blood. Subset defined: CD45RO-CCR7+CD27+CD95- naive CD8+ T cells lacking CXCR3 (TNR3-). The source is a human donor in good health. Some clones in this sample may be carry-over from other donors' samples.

The CDR3 is CASSRRTGSKPYEQYF. The chain is built from TRBV18 and TRBJ2-7; TCRdb picks TRBD1, but there is no DNA to check that call. Germline loops: CDR1 KGHSH, CDR2 LQKENI. The length of the CDR3 is 16 residues. Full variable domain (outside the CDR3, taken from reference TRBV18 and TRBJ2-7): NAGVMQNPRHLVRRRGQEARLRCSPMKGHSHVYWYRQLPEEGLKFMVYLQKENIIDESGMPKERFSAEFPKEGPSILRIQQVVRGDSAAYFCASSRRTGSKPYEQYFGPGTRLTVT.

The CDR3 reads CASSSQGQTGELFF. The rearrangement uses TRBV6-4 and TRBJ2-2; no DNA is available, so the TRBD1 call from TCRdb remains unchecked. Germline-derived CDR1 and CDR2 are MRHNA and SNTAGT. The CDR3 has 14 residues.

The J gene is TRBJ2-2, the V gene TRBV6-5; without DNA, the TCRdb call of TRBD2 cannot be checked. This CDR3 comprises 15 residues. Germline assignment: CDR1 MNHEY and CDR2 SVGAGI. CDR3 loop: CASSYSPSGTGELFF.

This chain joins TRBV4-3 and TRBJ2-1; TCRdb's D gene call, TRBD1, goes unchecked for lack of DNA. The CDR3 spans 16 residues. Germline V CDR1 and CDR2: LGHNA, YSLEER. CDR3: CASSQEPRGSYNEQFF.

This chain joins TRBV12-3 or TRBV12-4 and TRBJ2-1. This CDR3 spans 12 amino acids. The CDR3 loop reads CASSPIHNEQFF.

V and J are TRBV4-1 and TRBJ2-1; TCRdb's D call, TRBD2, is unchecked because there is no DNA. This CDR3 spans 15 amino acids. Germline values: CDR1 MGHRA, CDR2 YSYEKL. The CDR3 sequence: CASSQASGGVDEQFF.

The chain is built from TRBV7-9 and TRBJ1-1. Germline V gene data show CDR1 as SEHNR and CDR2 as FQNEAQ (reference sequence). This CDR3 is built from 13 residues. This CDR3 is CASSLHESPEAFF. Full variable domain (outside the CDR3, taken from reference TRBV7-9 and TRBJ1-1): DTGVSQNPRHKITKRGQNVTFRCDPISEHNRLYWYRQTLGQGPEFLTYFQNEAQLEKSRLLSDRFSAERPKGSFSTLEIQRTEQGDSAMYLCASSLHESPEAFFGQGTRLTVV.

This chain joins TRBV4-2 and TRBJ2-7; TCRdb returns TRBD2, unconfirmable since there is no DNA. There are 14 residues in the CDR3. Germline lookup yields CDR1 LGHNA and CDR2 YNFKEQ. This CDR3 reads CASSQGGAEYEQYF.

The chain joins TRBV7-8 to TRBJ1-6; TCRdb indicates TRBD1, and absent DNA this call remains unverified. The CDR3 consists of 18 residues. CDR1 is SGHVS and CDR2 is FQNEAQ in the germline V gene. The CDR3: CASSLGAGGSSYNSPLHF. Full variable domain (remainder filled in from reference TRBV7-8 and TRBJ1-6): GAGVSQSPRYKVAKRGQDVALRCDPISGHVSLFWYQQALGQGPEFLTYFQNEAQLDKSGLPSDRFFAERPEGSVSTLKIQRTQQEDSAVYLCASSLGAGGSSYNSPLHFGNGTRLTVT.

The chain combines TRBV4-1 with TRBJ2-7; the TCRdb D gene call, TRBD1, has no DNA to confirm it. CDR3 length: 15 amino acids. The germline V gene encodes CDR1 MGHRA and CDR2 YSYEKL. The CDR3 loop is CASSQDGTGVDEQYF.

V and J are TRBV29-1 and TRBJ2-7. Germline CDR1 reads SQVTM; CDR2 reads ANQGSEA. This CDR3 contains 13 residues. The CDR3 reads CSVEGRQPYEQYF.

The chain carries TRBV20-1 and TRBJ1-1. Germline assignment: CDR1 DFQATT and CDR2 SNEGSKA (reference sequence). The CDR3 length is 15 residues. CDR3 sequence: CSARVVTPLGTEAFF.

CDR3 residues: CATSDPLAGGITDTQYF. The gene calls are TRBV24-1 and TRBJ2-3; TCRdb reports TRBD1, a call that lacks DNA to check it against. The CDR3 length is 17 residues. Germline CDR1 KGHDR, CDR2 SFDVKD.

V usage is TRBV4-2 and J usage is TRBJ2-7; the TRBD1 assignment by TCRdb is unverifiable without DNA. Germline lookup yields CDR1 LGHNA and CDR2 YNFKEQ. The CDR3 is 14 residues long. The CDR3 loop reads CASSQADRADEQYF.

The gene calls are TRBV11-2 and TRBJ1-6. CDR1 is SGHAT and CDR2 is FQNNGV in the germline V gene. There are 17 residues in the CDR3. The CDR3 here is CASSLDLGASYNSPLHF.

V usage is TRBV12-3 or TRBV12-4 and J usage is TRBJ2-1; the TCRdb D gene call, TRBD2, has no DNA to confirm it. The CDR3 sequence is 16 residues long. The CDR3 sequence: CASSPETGGLIHEQFF.

The CDR3 protein is CSVETLTAIDYGYTF. This sequence joins TRBV20-1 and TRBJ1-2. The CDR3 totals 15 residues. Germline CDR1 and CDR2: DFQATT and SNEGSKA (reference sequence).

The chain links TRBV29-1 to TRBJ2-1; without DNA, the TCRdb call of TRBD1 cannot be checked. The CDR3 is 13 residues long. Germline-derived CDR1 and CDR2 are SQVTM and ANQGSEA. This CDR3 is CSVERQAYNEQFF.

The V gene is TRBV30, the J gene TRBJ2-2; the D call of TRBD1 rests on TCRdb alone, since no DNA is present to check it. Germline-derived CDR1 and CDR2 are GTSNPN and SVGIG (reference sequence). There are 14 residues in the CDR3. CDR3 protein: CAWSVLKGAGELFF.

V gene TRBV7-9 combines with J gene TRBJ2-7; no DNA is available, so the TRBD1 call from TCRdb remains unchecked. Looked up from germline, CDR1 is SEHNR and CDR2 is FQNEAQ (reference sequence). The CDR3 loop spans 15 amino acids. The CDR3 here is CASSSPLSGPYEQYF.

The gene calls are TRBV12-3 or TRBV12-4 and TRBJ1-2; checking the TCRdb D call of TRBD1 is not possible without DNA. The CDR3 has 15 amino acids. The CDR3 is CASRSRDTYPYRYTF.

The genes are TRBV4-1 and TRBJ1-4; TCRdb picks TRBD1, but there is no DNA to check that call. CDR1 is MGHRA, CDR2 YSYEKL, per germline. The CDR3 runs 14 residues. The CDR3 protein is CASSRQGRDEKLFF.

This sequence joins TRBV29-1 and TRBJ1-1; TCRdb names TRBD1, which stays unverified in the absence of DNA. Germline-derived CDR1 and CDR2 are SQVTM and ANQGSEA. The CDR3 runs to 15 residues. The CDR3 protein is CSAVGTASGGTEAFF.

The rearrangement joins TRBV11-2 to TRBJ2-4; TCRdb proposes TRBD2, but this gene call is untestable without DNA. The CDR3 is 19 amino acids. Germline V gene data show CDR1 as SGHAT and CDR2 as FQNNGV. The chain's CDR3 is CASSLLSGAVVLAKNIQYF.

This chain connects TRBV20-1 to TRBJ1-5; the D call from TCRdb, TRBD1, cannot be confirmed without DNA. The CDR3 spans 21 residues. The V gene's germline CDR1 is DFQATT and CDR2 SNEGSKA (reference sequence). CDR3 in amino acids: CSARDLTVDRGWVSDNQPQHF.

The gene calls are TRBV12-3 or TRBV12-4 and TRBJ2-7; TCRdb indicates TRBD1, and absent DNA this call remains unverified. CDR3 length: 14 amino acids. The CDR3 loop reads CASKGDRGTYEQYF.

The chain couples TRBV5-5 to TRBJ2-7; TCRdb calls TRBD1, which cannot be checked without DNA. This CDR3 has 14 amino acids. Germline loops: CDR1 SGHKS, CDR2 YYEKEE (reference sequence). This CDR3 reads CASSSAPGMYEQYF. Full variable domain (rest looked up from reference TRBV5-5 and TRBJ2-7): DAGVTQSPTHLIKTRGQQVTLRCSPISGHKSVSWYQQVLGQGPQFIFQYYEKEERGRGNFPDRFSARQFPNYSSELNVNALLLGDSALYLCASSSAPGMYEQYFGPGTRLTVT.

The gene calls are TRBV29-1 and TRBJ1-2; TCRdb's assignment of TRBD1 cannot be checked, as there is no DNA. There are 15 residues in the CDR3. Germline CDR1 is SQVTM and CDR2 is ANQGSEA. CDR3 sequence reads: CSVGQGRERSYGYTF.

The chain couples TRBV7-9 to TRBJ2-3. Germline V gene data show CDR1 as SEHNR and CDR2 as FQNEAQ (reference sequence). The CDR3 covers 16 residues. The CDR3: CASSLAASGGTDTQYF.

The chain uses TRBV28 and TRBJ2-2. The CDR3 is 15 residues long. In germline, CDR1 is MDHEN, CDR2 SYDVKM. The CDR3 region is CASRGGSGNTGELFF. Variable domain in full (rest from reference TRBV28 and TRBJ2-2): DVKVTQSSRYLVKRTGEKVFLECVQDMDHENMFWYRQDPGLGLRLIYFSYDVKMKEKGDIPEGYSVSREKKERFSLILESASTNQTSMYLCASRGGSGNTGELFFGEGSRLTVL.

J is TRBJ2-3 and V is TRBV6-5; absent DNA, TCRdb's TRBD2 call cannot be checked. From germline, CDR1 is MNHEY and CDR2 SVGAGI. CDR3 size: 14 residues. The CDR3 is CASRLAGGTDTQYF.